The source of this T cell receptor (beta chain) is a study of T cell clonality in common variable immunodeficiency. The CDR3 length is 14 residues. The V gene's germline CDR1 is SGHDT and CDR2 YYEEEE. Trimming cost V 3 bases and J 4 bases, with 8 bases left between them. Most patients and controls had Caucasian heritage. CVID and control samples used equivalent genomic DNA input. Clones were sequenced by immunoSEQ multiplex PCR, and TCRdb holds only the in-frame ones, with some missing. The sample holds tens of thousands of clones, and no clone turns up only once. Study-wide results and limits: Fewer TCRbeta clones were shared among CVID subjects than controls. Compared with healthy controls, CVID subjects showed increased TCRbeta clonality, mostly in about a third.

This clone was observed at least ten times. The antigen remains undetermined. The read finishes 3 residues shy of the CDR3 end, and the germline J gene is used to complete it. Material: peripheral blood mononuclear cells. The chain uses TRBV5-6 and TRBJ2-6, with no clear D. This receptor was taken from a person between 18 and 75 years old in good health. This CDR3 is CASSSDLGANVLTF. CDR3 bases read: TGTGCCAGCAGCTCCGACTTAGGGGCCAACGTC.